The rows below give T cell receptor beta chains drawn from one sample of a study of blood T cells in healthy people across ages. TCRdb fed the 5' RACE reads into MiXCR, producing one record per CDR3 protein. Among about 1 million distinct CDR3 sequences listed, over 35% were seen once. The material sequenced was blood. These receptors were collected from a woman aged 55-70 years in good health. Both conserved end residues are part of each CDR3. D genes are given only for firm matches. Only some rows state a clone size, as once, few, many or a class for expanded clones.

j_call | clone_size | d_call | v_call | cdr3_nt | cdr3_aa
TRBJ2-2 | NA | NA | TRBV11-1 | TGTGCCAGCAGCCGCAGTAAGAACACCGGGGAGCTGTTTTTT | CASSRSKNTGELFF
TRBJ2-7 | NA | NA | TRBV20-1 | TGCAGTGCTAGATATACGGGCTACGAGCAGTACTTC | CSARYTGYEQYF
TRBJ2-3 | NA | NA | TRBV11-2 | TGTGCCAGCAGTGGTGGGATTAGGAGCACAGATACGCAGTATTTT | CASSGGIRSTDTQYF
TRBJ2-5 | NA | NA | TRBV28 | TGTGCCAGCAGTTTAACTGGCAGGGATGAGACCCAGTACTTC | CASSLTGRDETQYF
TRBJ2-3 | few | NA | TRBV7-6 | TGTGCCAGCAGCTTAATTACGGGAGCGAGCACAGATACGCAGTATTTT | CASSLITGASTDTQYF
TRBJ2-1 | NA | TRBD2 | TRBV9 | TGTGCCAGCAGCGACGGGAACGGGAGGGGCTACAATGAGCACTTCTTC | CASSDGNGRGYNEHFF
TRBJ2-1 | NA | NA | TRBV5-1 | TGCGCCAGCAGGCCACAGTTCAATGAGCAGTTCTTC | CASRPQFNEQFF
TRBJ1-5 | NA | NA | TRBV24-1 | TGTGCCACCAGTGTCCCCTCGGACAAAAATCAGCCCCAGCATTTT | CATSVPSDKNQPQHF
TRBJ2-3 | few | NA | TRBV6-5 | TGTGCCAGCAGACTGACACAGAGCACAGATACGCAGTATTTT | CASRLTQSTDTQYF
TRBJ2-5 | NA | NA | TRBV27 | TGTGCCAGCAGGCCTTTGGCGGGATTGCGGAATGGGCAGTACTTC | CASRPLAGLRNGQYF
TRBJ1-5 | NA | NA | TRBV20-1 | TGCAGTGCTAGACCCGTGATGAGCAATCAGCCCCAGCATTTT | CSARPVMSNQPQHF
TRBJ2-5 | many | NA | TRBV6-5 | TGTGCCAGCAGTTACGCGGCTCTTAGGGAGACCCAGTACTTC | CASSYAALRETQYF
TRBJ2-3 | many | TRBD2 | TRBV15 | TGTGCCACCAGCAGAGAATCGCCGGGAGGGACAGATACGCAGTATTTT | CATSRESPGGTDTQYF
TRBJ2-1 | few | NA | TRBV20-1 | TGCAGTGCTAGAGAGGGGATCTCCTACAATGAGCAGTTCTTC | CSAREGISYNEQFF
TRBJ2-1 | NA | NA | TRBV20-1 | TGCAGTGCTAGAGATATGAGCGGAACCTACAATGAGCAGTTCTTC | CSARDMSGTYNEQFF
TRBJ2-1 | NA | TRBD2 | TRBV29-1 | TGCAGCGTTGTGGTTAGCGGGGGGACCTCCTACAATGAGCAGTTCTTC | CSVVVSGGTSYNEQFF
TRBJ2-4 | NA | TRBD1 | TRBV4-1 | TGCGCCAGCAGCCACCGGACAGGGGCGGTGAACATTCAGTACTTC | CASSHRTGAVNIQYF
TRBJ2-7 | few | NA | TRBV11-3 | TGTGCCTACCTAGGAGGGGGACCACTGGGCGAGCAGTACTTC | CAYLGGGPLGEQYF
TRBJ2-5 | few | NA | TRBV27 | TGTGCCAGCAGTTTATCGTTGCTCAGAGCGGAGACCCAGTACTTC | CASSLSLLRAETQYF
TRBJ2-3 | many | NA | TRBV29-1 | TGCAGCGTTGAACCGGATACGCAGTATTTT | CSVEPDTQYF
TRBJ2-7 | NA | TRBD2 | TRBV20-1 | TGCAGTGCTCGTTCTAGCGGGAGTTACGAGCAGTACTTC | CSARSSGSYEQYF
TRBJ2-5 | NA | NA | TRBV12-3/TRBV12-4 | TGTGCCAGCAGTTTGTCTAGGAAAGAGACCCAGTACTTC | CASSLSRKETQYF
TRBJ2-4 | NA | TRBD2 | TRBV20-1 | TGCAGTGCCGTCCTCTGGAGCGGGGAAAGAGCCAAAAACATTCAGTACTTC | CSAVLWSGERAKNIQYF
TRBJ2-5 | few | TRBD1 | TRBV12-3/TRBV12-4 | TGTGCCAGCAGCACCAGGGGGCAGTTTGAGACCCAGTACTTC | CASSTRGQFETQYF
TRBJ2-7 | NA | NA | TRBV11-2 | TGTGCCAGCAGCTTAGAAATGCCCGTAGCGGCTCGCTCCTACGAGCAGTACTTC | CASSLEMPVAARSYEQYF
TRBJ2-7 | few | NA | TRBV5-1 | TGCGCCAGCAGCTTGACGTCAGGGGCCCCTTACGAGCAGTACTTC | CASSLTSGAPYEQYF
TRBJ1-4 | few | TRBD1 | TRBV5-1 | TGCGCCAGCAGCTTTGGGTCTACAGGGGGCGGACGATACGGTGAAAAACTGTTTTTT | CASSFGSTGGGRYGEKLFF
TRBJ1-5 | few | TRBD1 | TRBV12-3/TRBV12-4 | TGTGCCAGCAGTGGAAGGACAGGACCAAATCAGCCCCAGCATTTT | CASSGRTGPNQPQHF
TRBJ2-3 | few | NA | TRBV29-1 | TGCAGCGTTGCTGGGGGCAGGGCGGCCCCAGATACGCAGTATTTT | CSVAGGRAAPDTQYF
TRBJ1-5 | NA | NA | TRBV14 | TGTGCCAGCAGCCACCGCAGGGGAAAAGGGGGTGGGGGCAATCAGCCCCAGCATTTT | CASSHRRGKGGGGNQPQHF
TRBJ2-3 | few | TRBD2 | TRBV5-4 | TGTGCCAGCAGCAACGGACTAGCGGGAGCCATAGATACGCAGTATTTT | CASSNGLAGAIDTQYF
TRBJ2-5 | NA | TRBD2 | TRBV20-1 | TGCAGTGCTTTTAGCGGGAGGGCCTTTGAGACCCAGTACTTC | CSAFSGRAFETQYF
TRBJ2-7 | NA | NA | TRBV29-1 | TGCAGCGCCCTGGGATCGCGGGTGGGAGAGCAGTACTTC | CSALGSRVGEQYF
TRBJ2-3 | NA | TRBD1 | TRBV27 | TGTGCCAGCAGCCCGGTGACAGGGGCTACGGATACGCAGTATTTT | CASSPVTGATDTQYF
TRBJ2-7 | few | TRBD1 | TRBV7-6 | TGTGCCAGCAGCTCCGGGACAGACTTTCCTCGGGGCGAGCAGTACTTC | CASSSGTDFPRGEQYF
TRBJ2-3 | NA | NA | TRBV25-1 | TGTGCCAGCAGTGAGAGGGACGGACGGTGGGATACGCAGTATTTT | CASSERDGRWDTQYF
TRBJ2-5 | few | NA | TRBV20-1 | TGCAGTGCTACCCCACAAGAGACCCAGTACTTC | CSATPQETQYF